This section outlines one T cell receptor (beta chain) sequence together with its context. This receptor's antigen is unknown. One base away there is no much larger clone; base qualities are not given. The data were taken from a study of blood T cell repertoires in COVID-19 (TCRdb year 2020). About the full investigation: Samples covering the acute and convalescent phases of COVID-19 were provided by collaborators in the United States, Italy and Spain. Subjects who had been exposed to COVID-19, were actively infected with it, or had recovered from it provided the deeply sampled blood TCRbeta repertoires that made up the dataset. Where available, HLA class I and class II types were obtained from metadata supplied by the sample provider rather than from assay-based typing. The prospective study material was composed of cDNA or gDNA derived from T cells, B-cell-depleted T cells, or PBMCs. The repertoires were released in a freely available public database intended as a resource for research on the immune response to SARS-CoV-2. Samples were obtained from the ongoing ImmuneRACE study (first 160 participants) and from roughly 1,300 subjects provided by 6 global collaborators. Nearly every sample came with metadata listing a de-identified subject ID, COVID-19 status, age in years and sex.

Overall results and qualifications from the work: The quantity of clinical and demographic metadata differed by source and by participant and was supplied without curation.

In the prospective study, participants were roughly 18 to 89 years old, resided in about two dozen geographic areas of the United States, and were enrolled through a virtual design. In the prospective study, cohorts were assigned on the basis of participant-reported clinical history obtained from a screening survey and a study questionnaire. Mobile phlebotomists in the prospective study collected whole blood, serum and a nasopharyngeal or oropharyngeal swab from every participant. Prospective study participants could optionally give additional blood draws and questionnaires over a roughly 2-month period. Before DNA extraction, prospective study blood samples were shipped either frozen or at room temperature. TCRbeta CDR3 regions were amplified from genomic DNA using the immunoSEQ Assay, a bias-controlled multiplex PCR. On the study's bioinformatics: Within the assay, amplification of reference gene primers was used to estimate how many nucleated cells each sample contained. To quantify the absolute abundance of each unique TCRbeta CDR3 rearrangement, sequence reads were collapsed and filtered. For each sample, productive Simpson clonality was calculated as the square root of Simpson's diversity index over productive rearrangements. TCRdb re-hosts the immuneACCESS table, in-frame sequences only. Its copies lack some clones; in the studies checked, an unresolved V gene accounts for under half of them, and the cause for the rest is not known. Clonal size and the V and J genes are those of that table, whereas D and trimming came from the DNA. This sample is represented by hundreds of thousands of clones; 70% to 90% of them were singletons. Roughly 1.2% of the sample comes from the top ten.

From its cysteine to its phenylalanine, the CDR3 spans 12 amino acids. CDR3 DNA is the only sequence kept; it has 36 bases, read in frame from the first base. The germline V and J ends show losses of 3 bases and 7 bases respectively, and no gene match explains 2 bases of the junction. CDR1 and CDR2 are read off the germline V gene (reference sequence) as GTSNPN and SVGIG. The sequenced sample consisted of PBMCs or T cells enriched from blood (not recorded which). The V gene is TRBV30 and the J gene is TRBJ1-3, and TRBD1 matches 8 of the central bases. This sequence was found in a woman in her thirties or forties with acute COVID-19. The nucleotide sequence is given as TGTGCCTGGAGGCAGGGGGCGAACACCATATATTTT. Its protein is CAWRQGANTIYF.